The 6 T cell receptor beta chains listed next were all sequenced from one sample in a study of cytomegalovirus exposure and HLA in healthy donors. A multiplex PCR was run with 60 Vbeta primers and 13 Jbeta primers. TCRdb's copy holds only in-frame clones and misses some; the assay was immunoSEQ multiplex PCR. The sample lists about 160,000 clones, roughly 82% occurring once. The sample consisted of PBMCs. The receptor set was obtained from a woman in her forties or fifties in good health and CMV-seropositive.

This rearrangement joins TRBV5-1 to TRBJ2-7, with TRBD2 matching 10 bases. This CDR3 comprises 16 residues. CDR1 is SGHRS and CDR2 is YFSETQ in the germline V gene. V was pared by 0 bases and J by 2 bases, with 5 bases of the junction left unmatched. In DNA form, the CDR3 reads TGCGCCAGCAGCTTGGGGATAGCGGGGGGTACCTACGAGCAGTACTTC. Protein product: CASSLGIAGGTYEQYF.

CDR3 amino acids: CASSLVSGGEQYF. In DNA form, the CDR3 reads TGTGCCAGCAGCTTAGTGTCCGGGGGCGAGCAGTACTTC. The chain uses TRBV7-9 and TRBJ2-7; D might be TRBD2 (6 bases). CDR3 length: 13 amino acids. Trimming shortened V by 1 base and J by 6 bases, and 10 bases separated the two germline ends. CDR1 is SEHNR, CDR2 FQNEAQ, per germline (reference sequence).

The chain uses TRBV21-1 and TRBJ1-3; the table's D call, TRBD1, was not checked against the DNA. TRBV21-1 corresponds to a pseudogene. The CDR3 covers 13 residues. CDR3 sequence (DNA): TGTGCCAGCAGACAGGGGTCTGGAAACACCATATATTTT. It encodes CASRQGSGNTIYF.

This chain connects TRBV6-6 to TRBJ1-2; no firm D call. This CDR3 has 14 residues. V was trimmed by 2 bases and J by 3 bases, leaving 10 bases between them. From germline, CDR1 is MNHNY and CDR2 SVGAGI (reference sequence). The DNA of the CDR3 is TGTGCCAGCAGTTACCTGGGCGTGGACTATGGCTACACCTTC. As protein: CASSYLGVDYGYTF.

This rearrangement joins TRBV10-3 to TRBJ2-7; a possible D gene is TRBD1 (5 bases). V lost 3 bases and J 0 bases, leaving 15 bases between the germline ends. Germline V gene data show CDR1 as ENHRY and CDR2 as SYGVKD. The CDR3 is 16 residues long. CDR3 nucleotides: TGTGCCATCAGTGAATCGTACACAGGCGCCTCCTACGAGCAGTACTTC. This gives the protein CAISESYTGASYEQYF.

This clone was seen more than once but under ten times. V gene TRBV4-1 combines with J gene TRBJ2-1; TRBD1 agrees at 7 bases. The CDR3 contains 14 residues. The germline gives CDR1 MGHRA, CDR2 YSYEKL. With V trimmed by 1 base and J by 9 bases, 6 bases remained unmatched. The CDR3 sequence is CASSQAQGMAEQFF. CDR3 nucleotide sequence: TGCGCCAGCAGCCAAGCACAGGGGATGGCTGAGCAGTTCTTC.